This T cell receptor beta chain was retrieved from a study of blood T cell repertoires in COVID-19. In the study overall: The origin of the acute and convalescent COVID-19 samples was the United States, Italy and Spain. PBMCs, B-cell-depleted T cells, or T cells provided the cDNA or gDNA that made up the material.

The CDR3 is made up of 15 amino acids. Germline CDR1 reads MDHEN; CDR2 reads SYDVKM. After removal of 6 bases from V and 6 bases from J, the junction contained 8 bases not matched to a gene. Original handling: Cell counts per sample came from amplifying reference gene primers. Here immunoSEQ multiplex PCR was the method, and the copy in TCRdb shows in-frame clones only, minus some. V, J and clone size derive from that table, while D and trimming were established from the DNA sequence. The repertoire consists of roughly 200,000 clones, with approximately 87% occurring once and the leading ten covering 0.8% to 1%.

V and J are TRBV28 and TRBJ1-1; 12 positions agree with TRBD1. The TCR was taken from a woman younger than 35 who had recovered from COVID-19. The specimen sequenced was peripheral blood. The CDR3 sequence: CASSPTGQGASEAFF. The CDR3 nucleotides are TGTGCCAGCAGCCCTACGGGACAGGGGGCGTCTGAAGCTTTCTTT.